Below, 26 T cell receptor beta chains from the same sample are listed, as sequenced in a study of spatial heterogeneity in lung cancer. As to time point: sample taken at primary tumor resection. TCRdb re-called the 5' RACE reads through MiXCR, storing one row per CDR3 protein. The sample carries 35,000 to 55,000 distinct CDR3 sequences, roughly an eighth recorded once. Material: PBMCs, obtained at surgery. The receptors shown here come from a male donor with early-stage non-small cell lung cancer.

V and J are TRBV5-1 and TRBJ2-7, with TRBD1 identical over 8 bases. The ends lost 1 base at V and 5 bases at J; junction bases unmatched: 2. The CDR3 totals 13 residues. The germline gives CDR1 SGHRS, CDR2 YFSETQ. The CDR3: CASSLSGGNEQYF. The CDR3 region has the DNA TGCGCCAGCAGCTTGTCAGGGGGCAACGAGCAGTACTTC.

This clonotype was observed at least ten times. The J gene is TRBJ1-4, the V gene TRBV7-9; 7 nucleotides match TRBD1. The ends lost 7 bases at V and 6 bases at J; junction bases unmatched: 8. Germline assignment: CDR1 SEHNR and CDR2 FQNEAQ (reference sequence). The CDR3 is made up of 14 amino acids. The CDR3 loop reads CASTTAGGDEKLFF. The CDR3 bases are TGTGCCAGCACCACTGCAGGGGGGGATGAAAAACTGTTTTTT.

The DNA of the CDR3 is TGTGCCACCAGTGAAGGATCCTTCCCCCACCAAGAGACCCAGTACTTC. Amino acids: CATSEGSFPHQETQYF. The rearrangement links TRBV24-1 to TRBJ2-5; D unresolved. The length of the CDR3 is 16 residues. Between the trimmed V and J ends, which lost 4 bases and 0 bases, there was a span of 14 bases. Germline lookup yields CDR1 KGHDR and CDR2 SFDVKD.

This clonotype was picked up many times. CDR3 protein: CASSLGTGNIQYF. CDR3 sequence (DNA): TGTGCCAGCAGTTTAGGGACAGGGAACATTCAGTACTTC. The chain is built from TRBV12-3 or TRBV12-4 and TRBJ2-4; 8 bases align to TRBD1. V gave up 1 base and J gave up 7 bases; unmatched junction bases: 0. This CDR3 is 13 amino acids long.

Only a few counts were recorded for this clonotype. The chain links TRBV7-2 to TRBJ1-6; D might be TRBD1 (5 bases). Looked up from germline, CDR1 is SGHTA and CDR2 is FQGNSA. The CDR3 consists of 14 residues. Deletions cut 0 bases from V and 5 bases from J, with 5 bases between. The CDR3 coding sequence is TGTGCCAGCAGCTTAGCGGGGCATAATTCACCCCTCCACTTT. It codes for CASSLAGHNSPLHF.

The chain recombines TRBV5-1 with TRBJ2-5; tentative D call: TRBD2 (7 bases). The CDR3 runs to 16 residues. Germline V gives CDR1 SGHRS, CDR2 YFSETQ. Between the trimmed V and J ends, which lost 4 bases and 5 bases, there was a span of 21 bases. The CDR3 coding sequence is TGCGCCAGCAGCCCCGCTGAGGGGGGGTTCGGCGAGACCCAGTACTTC. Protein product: CASSPAEGGFGETQYF.

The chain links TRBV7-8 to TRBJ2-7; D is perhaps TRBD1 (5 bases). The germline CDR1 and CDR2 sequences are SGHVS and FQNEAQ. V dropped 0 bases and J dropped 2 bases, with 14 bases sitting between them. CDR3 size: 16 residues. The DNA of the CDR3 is TGTGCCAGCAGCTTAGCGTCCCAGGGTAGGGCCTACGAGCAGTACTTC. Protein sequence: CASSLASQGRAYEQYF. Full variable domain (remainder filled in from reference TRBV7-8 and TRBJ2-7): GAGVSQSPRYKVAKRGQDVALRCDPISGHVSLFWYQQALGQGPEFLTYFQNEAQLDKSGLPSDRFFAERPEGSVSTLKIQRTQQEDSAVYLCASSLASQGRAYEQYFGPGTRLTVT.

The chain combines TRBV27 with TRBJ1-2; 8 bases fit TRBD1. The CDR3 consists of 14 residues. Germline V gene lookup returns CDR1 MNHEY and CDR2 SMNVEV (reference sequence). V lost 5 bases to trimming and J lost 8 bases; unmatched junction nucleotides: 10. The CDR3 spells CASSEQDRVTGYTF. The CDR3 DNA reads TGTGCCAGCAGTGAACAGGACAGGGTTACGGGCTACACCTTC.

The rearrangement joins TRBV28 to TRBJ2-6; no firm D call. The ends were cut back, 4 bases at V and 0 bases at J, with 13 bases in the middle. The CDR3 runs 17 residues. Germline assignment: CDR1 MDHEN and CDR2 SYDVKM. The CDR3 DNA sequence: TGTGCCAGCAGTTCGGAACAAACGCCCTCTGGGGCCAACGTCCTGACTTTC. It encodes CASSSEQTPSGANVLTF.

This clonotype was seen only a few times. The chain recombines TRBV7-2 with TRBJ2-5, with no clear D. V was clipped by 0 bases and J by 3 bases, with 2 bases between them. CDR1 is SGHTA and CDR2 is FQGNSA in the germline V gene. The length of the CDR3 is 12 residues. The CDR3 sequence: CASSLAEETQYF. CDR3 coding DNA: TGTGCCAGCAGCTTAGCGGAAGAGACCCAGTACTTC.

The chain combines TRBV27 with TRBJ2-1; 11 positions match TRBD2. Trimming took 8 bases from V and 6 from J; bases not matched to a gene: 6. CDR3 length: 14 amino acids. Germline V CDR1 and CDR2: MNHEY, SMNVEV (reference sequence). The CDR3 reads CASHLSGRVNEQFF. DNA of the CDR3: TGTGCCAGCCACCTTAGCGGGAGGGTCAATGAGCAGTTCTTC.

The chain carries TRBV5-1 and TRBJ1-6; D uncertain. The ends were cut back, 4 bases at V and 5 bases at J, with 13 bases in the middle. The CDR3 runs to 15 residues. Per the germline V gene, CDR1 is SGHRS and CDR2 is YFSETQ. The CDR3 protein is CASSRDQVNNSPLHF. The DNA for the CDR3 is TGCGCCAGCAGCCGGGATCAGGTGAATAATTCACCCCTCCACTTT.

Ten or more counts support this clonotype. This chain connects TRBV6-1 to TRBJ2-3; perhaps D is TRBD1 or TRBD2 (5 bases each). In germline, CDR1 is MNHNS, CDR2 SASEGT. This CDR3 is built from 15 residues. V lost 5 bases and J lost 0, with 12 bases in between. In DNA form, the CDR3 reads TGTGCCAGCAGTCCACGGGACGCTAGCACAGATACGCAGTATTTT. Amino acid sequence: CASSPRDASTDTQYF.

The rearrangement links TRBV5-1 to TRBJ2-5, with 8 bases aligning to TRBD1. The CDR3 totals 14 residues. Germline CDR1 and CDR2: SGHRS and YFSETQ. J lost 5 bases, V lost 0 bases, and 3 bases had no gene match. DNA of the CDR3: TGCGCCAGCAGCTTGGCGACAGGGGCTGAGACCCAGTACTTC. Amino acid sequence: CASSLATGAETQYF.

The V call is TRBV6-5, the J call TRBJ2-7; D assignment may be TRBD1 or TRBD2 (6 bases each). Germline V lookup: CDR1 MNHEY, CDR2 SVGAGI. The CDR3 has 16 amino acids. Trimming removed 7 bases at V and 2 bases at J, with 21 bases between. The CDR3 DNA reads TGTGCCAGCAAAACGGGGGACACAAAGGGCCCCTACGAGCAGTACTTC. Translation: CASKTGDTKGPYEQYF.

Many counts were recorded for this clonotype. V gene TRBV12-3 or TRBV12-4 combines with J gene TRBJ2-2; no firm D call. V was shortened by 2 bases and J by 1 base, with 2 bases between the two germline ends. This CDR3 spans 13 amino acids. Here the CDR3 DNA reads TGTGCCAGCAGTTTATGGAACACCGGGGAGCTGTTTTTT. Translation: CASSLWNTGELFF.

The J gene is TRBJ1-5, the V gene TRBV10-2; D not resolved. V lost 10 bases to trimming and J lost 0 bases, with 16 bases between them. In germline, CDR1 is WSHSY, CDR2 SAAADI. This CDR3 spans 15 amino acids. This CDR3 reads CATRRNSNSNQPQHF. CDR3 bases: TGCGCCACCAGAAGGAACAGCAATAGCAATCAGCCCCAGCATTTT.

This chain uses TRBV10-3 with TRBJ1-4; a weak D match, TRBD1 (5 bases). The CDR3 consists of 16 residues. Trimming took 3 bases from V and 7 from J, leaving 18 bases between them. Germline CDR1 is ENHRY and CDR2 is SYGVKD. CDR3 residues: CAISDLGPGAGEKLFF. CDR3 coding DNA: TGTGCCATCAGTGACTTGGGACCAGGAGCAGGTGAAAAACTGTTTTTT.

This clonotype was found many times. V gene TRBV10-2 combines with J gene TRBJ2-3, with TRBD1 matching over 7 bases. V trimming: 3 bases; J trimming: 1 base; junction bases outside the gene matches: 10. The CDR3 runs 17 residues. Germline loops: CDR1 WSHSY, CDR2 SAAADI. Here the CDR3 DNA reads TGCGCCAGCAGTGATGTTGTAAGGACAGGTCGCACAGATACGCAGTATTTT. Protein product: CASSDVVRTGRTDTQYF.

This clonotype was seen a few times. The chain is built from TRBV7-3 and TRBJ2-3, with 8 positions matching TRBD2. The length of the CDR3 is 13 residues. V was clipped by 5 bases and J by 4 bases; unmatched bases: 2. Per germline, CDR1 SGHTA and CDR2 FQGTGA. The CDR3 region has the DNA TGTGCCAGCAGCCTACTAGCGGCAGATACGCAGTATTTT. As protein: CASSLLAADTQYF.

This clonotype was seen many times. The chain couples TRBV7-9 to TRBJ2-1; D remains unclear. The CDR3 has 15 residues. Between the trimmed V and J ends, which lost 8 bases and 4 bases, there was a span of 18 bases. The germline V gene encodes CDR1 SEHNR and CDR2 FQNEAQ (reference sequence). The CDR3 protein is CASFDSGSPYNEQFF. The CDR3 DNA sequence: TGTGCCAGCTTTGATTCGGGTTCCCCATACAATGAGCAGTTCTTC.

The CDR3 coding sequence is TGTGCCAGCAGCTTGGGTTTCAGCTGGATCAGTTACAATGAGCAGTTCTTC. It translates to CASSLGFSWISYNEQFF. The chain links TRBV11-2 to TRBJ2-1; D remains unclear. V was pared by 3 bases and J by 4 bases, with 19 bases between. This CDR3 is 17 amino acids long. The germline CDR1 and CDR2 sequences are SGHAT and FQNNGV.

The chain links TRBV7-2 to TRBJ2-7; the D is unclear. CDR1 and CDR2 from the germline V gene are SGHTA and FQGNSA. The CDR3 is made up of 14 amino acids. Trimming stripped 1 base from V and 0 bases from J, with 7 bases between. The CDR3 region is CASSLVWLSYEQYF. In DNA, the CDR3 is TGTGCCAGCAGCTTAGTCTGGCTCTCCTACGAGCAGTACTTC.

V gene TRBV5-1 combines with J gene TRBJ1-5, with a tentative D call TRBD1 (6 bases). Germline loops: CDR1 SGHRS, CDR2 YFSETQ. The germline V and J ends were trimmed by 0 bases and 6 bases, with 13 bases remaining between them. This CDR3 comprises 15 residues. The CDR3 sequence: CASSLEGRGSQPQHF. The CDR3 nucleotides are TGCGCCAGCAGCTTGGAAGGGAGGGGGAGTCAGCCCCAGCATTTT.

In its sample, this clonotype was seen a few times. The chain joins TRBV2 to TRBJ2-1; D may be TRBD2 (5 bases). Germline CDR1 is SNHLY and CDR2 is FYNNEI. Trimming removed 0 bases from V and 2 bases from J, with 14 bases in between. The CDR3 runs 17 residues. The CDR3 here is CASSEARTPRAYNEQFF. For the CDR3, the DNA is TGTGCCAGCAGTGAAGCTCGGACTCCGAGGGCCTACAATGAGCAGTTCTTC.

CDR3 region: CASASPGDSETQYF. The CDR3 nucleotides are TGTGCCAGCGCTTCCCCAGGGGACTCGGAGACCCAGTACTTC. The rearrangement joins TRBV21-1 to TRBJ2-5; TRBD1, the table's D call, lacks a check against the DNA. TRBV21-1 is classified as a pseudogene. The CDR3 is 14 amino acids.